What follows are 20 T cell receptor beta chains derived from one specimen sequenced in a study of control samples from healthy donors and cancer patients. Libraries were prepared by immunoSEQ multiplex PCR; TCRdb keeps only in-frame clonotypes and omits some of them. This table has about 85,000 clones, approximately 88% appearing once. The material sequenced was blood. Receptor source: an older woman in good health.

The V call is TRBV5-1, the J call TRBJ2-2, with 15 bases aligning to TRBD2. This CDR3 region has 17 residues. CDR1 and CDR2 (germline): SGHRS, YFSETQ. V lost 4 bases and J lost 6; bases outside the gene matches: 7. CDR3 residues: CASSTGLAGGVSGELFF. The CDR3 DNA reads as TGCGCCAGCAGCACCGGACTAGCGGGAGGGGTTTCCGGGGAGCTGTTTTTT.

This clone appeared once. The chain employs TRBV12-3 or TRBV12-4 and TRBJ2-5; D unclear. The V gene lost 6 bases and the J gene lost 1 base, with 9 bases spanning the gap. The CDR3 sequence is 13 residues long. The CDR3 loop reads CASSYNFQETQYF. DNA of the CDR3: TGTGCCAGCAGCTACAACTTCCAAGAGACCCAGTACTTC.

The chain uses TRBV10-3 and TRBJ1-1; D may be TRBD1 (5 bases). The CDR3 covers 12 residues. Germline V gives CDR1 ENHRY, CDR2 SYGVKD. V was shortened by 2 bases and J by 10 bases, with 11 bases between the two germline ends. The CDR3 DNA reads TGTGCCATCAGTGAGACAGCGGGGGGAGCTTTCTTT. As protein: CAISETAGGAFF.

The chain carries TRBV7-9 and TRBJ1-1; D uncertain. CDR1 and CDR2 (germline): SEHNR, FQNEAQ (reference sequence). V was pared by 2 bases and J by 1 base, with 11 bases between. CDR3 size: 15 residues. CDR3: CASSLLGSPNTEAFF. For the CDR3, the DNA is TGTGCCAGCAGCTTATTGGGCAGCCCGAACACTGAAGCTTTCTTT.

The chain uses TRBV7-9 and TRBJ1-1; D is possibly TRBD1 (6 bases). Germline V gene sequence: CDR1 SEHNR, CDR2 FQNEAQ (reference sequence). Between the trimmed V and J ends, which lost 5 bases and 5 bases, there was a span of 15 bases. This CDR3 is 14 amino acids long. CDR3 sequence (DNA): TGTGCCAGCAGCCCGGGGACACTGAGGACTGAAGCTTTCTTT. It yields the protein CASSPGTLRTEAFF.

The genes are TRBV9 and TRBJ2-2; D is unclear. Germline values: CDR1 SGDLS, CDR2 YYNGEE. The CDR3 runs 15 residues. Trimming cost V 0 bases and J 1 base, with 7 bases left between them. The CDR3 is CASSVEGWNTGELFF. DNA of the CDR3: TGTGCCAGCAGCGTAGAAGGCTGGAACACCGGGGAGCTGTTTTTT.

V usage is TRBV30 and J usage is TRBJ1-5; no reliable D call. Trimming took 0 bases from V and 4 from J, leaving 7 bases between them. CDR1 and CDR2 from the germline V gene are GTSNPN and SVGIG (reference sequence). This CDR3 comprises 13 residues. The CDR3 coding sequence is TGTGCCTGGAGTGTTTCAAAAAATCAGCCCCAGCATTTT. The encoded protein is CAWSVSKNQPQHF.

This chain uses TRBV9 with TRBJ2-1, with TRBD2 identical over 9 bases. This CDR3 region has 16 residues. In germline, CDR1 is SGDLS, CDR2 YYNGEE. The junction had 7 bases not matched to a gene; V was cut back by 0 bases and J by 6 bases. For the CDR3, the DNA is TGTGCCAGCAGCGTAGATTCGCGGGGGGGAACCAATGAGCAGTTCTTC. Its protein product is CASSVDSRGGTNEQFF.

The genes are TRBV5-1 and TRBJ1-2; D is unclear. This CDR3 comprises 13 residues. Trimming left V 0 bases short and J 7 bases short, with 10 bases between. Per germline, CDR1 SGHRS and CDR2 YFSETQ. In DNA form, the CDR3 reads TGCGCCAGCAGCTTGGACCAAGAGGGTGGCTACACCTTC. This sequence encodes CASSLDQEGGYTF.

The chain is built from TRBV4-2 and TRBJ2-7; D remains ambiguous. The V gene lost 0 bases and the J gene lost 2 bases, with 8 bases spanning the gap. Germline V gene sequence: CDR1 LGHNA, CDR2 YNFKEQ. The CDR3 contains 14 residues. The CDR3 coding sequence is TGTGCCAGCAGCCAAGACTGGGGTGCCTACGAGCAGTACTTC. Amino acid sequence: CASSQDWGAYEQYF.

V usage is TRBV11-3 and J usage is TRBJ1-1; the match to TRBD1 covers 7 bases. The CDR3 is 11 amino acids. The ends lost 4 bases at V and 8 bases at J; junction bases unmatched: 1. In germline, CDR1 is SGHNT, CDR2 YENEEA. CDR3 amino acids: CASSWTGEAFF. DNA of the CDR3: TGTGCCAGCAGCTGGACAGGAGAAGCTTTCTTT.

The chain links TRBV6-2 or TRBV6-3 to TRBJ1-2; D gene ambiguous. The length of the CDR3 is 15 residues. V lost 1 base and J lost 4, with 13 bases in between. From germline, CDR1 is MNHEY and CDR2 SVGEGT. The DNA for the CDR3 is TGTGCCAGCAGTTACTGGTCTGCTCTTCCCTATGGCTACACCTTC. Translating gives CASSYWSALPYGYTF.

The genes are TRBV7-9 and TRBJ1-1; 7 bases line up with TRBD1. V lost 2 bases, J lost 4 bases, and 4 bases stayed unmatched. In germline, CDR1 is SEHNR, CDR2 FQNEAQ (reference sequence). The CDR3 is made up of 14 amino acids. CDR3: CASSLTGDGTEAFF. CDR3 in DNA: TGTGCCAGCAGCTTAACAGGGGACGGCACTGAAGCTTTCTTT.

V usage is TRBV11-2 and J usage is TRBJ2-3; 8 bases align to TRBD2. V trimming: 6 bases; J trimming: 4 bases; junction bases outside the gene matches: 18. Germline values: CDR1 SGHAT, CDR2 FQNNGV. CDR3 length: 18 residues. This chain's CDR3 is CASRTWGEPAGVPDTQYF. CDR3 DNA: TGTGCCAGCAGAACGTGGGGGGAGCCAGCGGGAGTCCCAGATACGCAGTATTTT.

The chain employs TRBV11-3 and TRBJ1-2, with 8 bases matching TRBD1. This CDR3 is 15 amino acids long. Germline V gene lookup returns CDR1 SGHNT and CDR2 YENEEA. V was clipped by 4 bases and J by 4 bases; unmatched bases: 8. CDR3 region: CASSSSSGGVYGYTF. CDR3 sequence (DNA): TGTGCCAGCAGCTCAAGTTCAGGGGGCGTCTATGGCTACACCTTC.

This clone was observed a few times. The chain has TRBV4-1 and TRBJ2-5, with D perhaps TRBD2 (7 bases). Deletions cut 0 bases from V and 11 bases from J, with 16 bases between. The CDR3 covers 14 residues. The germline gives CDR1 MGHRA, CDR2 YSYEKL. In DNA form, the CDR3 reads TGCGCCAGCAGCCAAGAGGTCATGGGGAGGGGGCAGTACTTC. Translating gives CASSQEVMGRGQYF.

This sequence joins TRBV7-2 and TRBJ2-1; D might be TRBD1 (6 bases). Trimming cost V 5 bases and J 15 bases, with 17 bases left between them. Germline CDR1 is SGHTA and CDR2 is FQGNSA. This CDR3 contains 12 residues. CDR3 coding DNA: TGTGCCAGCAGCCCTAGCCACCAGGGGCTGTTCTTC. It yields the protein CASSPSHQGLFF.

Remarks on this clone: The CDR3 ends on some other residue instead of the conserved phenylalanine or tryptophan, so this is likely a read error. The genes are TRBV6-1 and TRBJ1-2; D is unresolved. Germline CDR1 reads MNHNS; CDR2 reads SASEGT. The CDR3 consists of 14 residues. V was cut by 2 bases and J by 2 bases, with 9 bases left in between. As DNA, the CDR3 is TGTGCCAGCAGTGAAATGGCCAGGAACTATGGCTACACCCTC. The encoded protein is CASSEMARNYGYTL.

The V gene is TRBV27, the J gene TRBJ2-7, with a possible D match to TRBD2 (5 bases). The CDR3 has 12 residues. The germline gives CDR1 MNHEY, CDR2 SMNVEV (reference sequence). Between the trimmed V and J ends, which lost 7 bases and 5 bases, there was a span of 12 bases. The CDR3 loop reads CASKGARHEQYF. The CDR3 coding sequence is TGTGCCAGCAAGGGAGCGCGGCACGAGCAGTACTTC.

CDR3 bases: TGCGCCAGCAGCCTAGGGGGGGGGAACGGCTACACCTTC. It specifies CASSLGGGNGYTF. The J gene is TRBJ1-2, the V gene TRBV4-1; D may be TRBD1 (6 bases). The V gene's germline CDR1 is MGHRA and CDR2 YSYEKL. The CDR3 has 13 amino acids. V was pared by 4 bases and J by 8 bases, with 14 bases between.